This is a list of T cell receptor beta chains from one sample in a study of cytomegalovirus exposure and HLA in healthy donors. Profiled with immunoSEQ multiplex PCR; TCRdb holds only in-frame clones, not every one. The sample records roughly 120,000 clones, nearly 80% being singletons. Material for sequencing was PBMCs. Source of these receptors: a woman in her twenties or thirties in good health and CMV-seropositive. Both conserved end residues are part of each CDR3. A D gene is named only where the DNA matches it firmly. Clone size is shown for a subset of rows, as once, few, many or a class of expanded clone.

v_call,d_call,j_call,clone_size,cdr3_nt,cdr3_aa
TRBV30,TRBD1,TRBJ2-1,few,TGTGCCTGGAGCGTACAGGGGACAGGGGTGAATGAGCAGTTCTTC,CAWSVQGTGVNEQFF
TRBV15,NA,TRBJ2-3,NA,TGTGCCACCAGCAGAACAATGGATACGCAGTATTTT,CATSRTMDTQYF
TRBV5-1,TRBD1,TRBJ1-2,many,TGCGCCAGGGGACAGGGTGAAAACTATGGCTACACCTTC,CARGQGENYGYTF
TRBV4-1,TRBD1,TRBJ1-2,NA,TGCGCCAGCAGCCAAGAGAGACAGGGCCCTGGATATGGCTACACCTTC,CASSQERQGPGYGYTF
TRBV5-5,TRBD1,TRBJ1-2,NA,TGTGCCAGCAGCCTGGGACAGGGGATATCATATGGCTACACCTTC,CASSLGQGISYGYTF
TRBV2,NA,TRBJ1-4,NA,TGTGCCAGCAGTGGGCCTCAGGGTACTAATGAAAAACTGTTTTTT,CASSGPQGTNEKLFF
TRBV6-5,NA,TRBJ1-4,NA,TGTGCCAGCAGTTTGACAGGCCTACCGGAAAAACTGTTTTTT,CASSLTGLPEKLFF
TRBV6-4,NA,TRBJ2-1,NA,TGTGCCAGCAGTGGAACCGGGGAGAATGAGCAGTTCTTC,CASSGTGENEQFF
TRBV19,NA,TRBJ1-5,NA,TGTGCCAGTACTTACGAGGTGGGTCAGCCCCAGCATTTT,CASTYEVGQPQHF
TRBV5-1,NA,TRBJ2-1,NA,TGCGCCAGCAGCCAGGGCTCCTACAATGAGCAGTTCTTC,CASSQGSYNEQFF
TRBV19,NA,TRBJ2-5,NA,TGTGCCAGTAGCCTAAACAACAGGGGAGGGACCCAGTACTTC,CASSLNNRGGTQYF
TRBV18,NA,TRBJ2-6,NA,TGTGCCAGCTCAGACAGCGTCCCTGGGGCCAACGTCCTGACTTTC,CASSDSVPGANVLTF
TRBV5-1,NA,TRBJ2-7,NA,TGCGCCAGCAGCTTCTTTCCGACAGTACTCTCCTACGAGCAGTACTTC,CASSFFPTVLSYEQYF
TRBV4-1,TRBD1,TRBJ1-2,NA,TGCGCCAGCAGCCAAGGGGACAGGGGTGGCTACACCTTC,CASSQGDRGGYTF
TRBV11-3,TRBD2,TRBJ2-1,NA,TGTGCCAGCAGCTCAGAACTAGCGGGGGGCAACAATGAGCAGTTCTTC,CASSSELAGGNNEQFF
TRBV5-1,NA,TRBJ2-7,NA,TGCGCCAGCAGCTTAGACATTAGACAGTACGAGCAGTACTTC,CASSLDIRQYEQYF
TRBV28,TRBD1,TRBJ2-7,NA,TGTGCCAGCAGCCAGAGGACAGGGGGGTACGAGCAGTACTTC,CASSQRTGGYEQYF
TRBV30,NA,TRBJ2-1,NA,TGTGCCTGGGGTTATGGGGCAGCCTACAATGAGCAGTTCTTC,CAWGYGAAYNEQFF
TRBV28,TRBD2,TRBJ2-1,NA,TGTGCCAGCAGTTTAAGGCAGCGGGGGCACAATGAGCAGTTCTTC,CASSLRQRGHNEQFF